The 19 T cell receptor beta chains below were found in one sample sequenced in a study of blood T cell repertoires in COVID-19. TCRdb's table, derived via immunoSEQ multiplex PCR, lists solely in-frame clones and lacks some. The sample includes about 130,000 clones, around 86% seen only once; the top ten take roughly 6.7%. The specimen sequenced was peripheral blood. These receptors were collected from a man older than 75 with active or convalescent COVID-19.

The CDR3 protein is CASSFPGVNTEAFF. CDR3 DNA: TGCGCCAGCAGCTTCCCAGGGGTAAACACTGAAGCTTTCTTT. The chain uses TRBV5-1 and TRBJ1-1; TRBD1 might be the D (6 bases). With 2 bases removed from V and 2 bases from J, the gap between germline ends came to 10 bases. Germline V lookup: CDR1 SGHRS, CDR2 YFSETQ. The CDR3 covers 14 residues.

J is TRBJ1-4 and V is TRBV7-6; TRBD1 agrees at 10 bases. Germline assignment: CDR1 SGHVS and CDR2 FNYEAQ. The V gene end was trimmed by 4 bases and the J gene end by 6 bases; junction bases not matched to a gene: 5. CDR3 length: 15 residues. CDR3 protein: CASSSSGTGDEKLFF. The CDR3 DNA reads as TGTGCCAGCAGCTCTTCCGGGACAGGGGATGAAAAACTGTTTTTT.

The chain recombines TRBV9 with TRBJ2-7; a possible D gene is TRBD2 (5 bases). The CDR3 runs 17 residues. V gave up 0 bases and J gave up 3 bases, with 19 bases separating them. Germline V gives CDR1 SGDLS, CDR2 YYNGEE. CDR3: CASSVGPSSHGNYEQYF. The CDR3 DNA reads as TGTGCCAGCAGCGTAGGTCCTAGCTCCCATGGAAACTACGAGCAGTACTTC.

The chain recombines TRBV7-2 with TRBJ2-2; a possible D gene is TRBD2 (5 bases). Trimming removed 4 bases at V and 7 bases at J, with 19 bases between. The CDR3 sequence is 16 residues long. Per germline, CDR1 SGHTA and CDR2 FQGNSA. This CDR3 is CASSSPRVSVRGELFF. CDR3 nucleotides: TGTGCCAGCAGCTCCCCGAGGGTGTCCGTTCGCGGGGAGCTGTTTTTT.

The chain employs TRBV7-9 and TRBJ1-1; 7 positions match TRBD1. Trimming took 1 base from V and 4 from J; bases not matched to a gene: 3. The V gene's germline CDR1 is SEHNR and CDR2 FQNEAQ (reference sequence). The CDR3 runs to 14 residues. CDR3 coding DNA: TGTGCCAGCAGCTTAGAAGGGGGCGGCACTGAAGCTTTCTTT. Protein sequence: CASSLEGGGTEAFF.

In regard to this clone: One end of the junction fails to match germline, which may point to a read error. This chain links TRBV10-3 with TRBJ2-3, with a weak D call TRBD2 (6 bases). From germline, CDR1 is ENHRY and CDR2 SYGVKD. This CDR3 has 13 residues. CDR3 protein: CVISVGGMDTQYF. As DNA, the CDR3 is TGTGTCATCAGTGTCGGAGGGATGGATACGCAGTATTTT.

The chain carries TRBV15 and TRBJ2-3; maybe TRBD2 (7 bases). V was trimmed by 8 bases and J by 1 base, leaving 13 bases between them. Germline lookup yields CDR1 LNHNV and CDR2 YYDKDF (reference sequence). The CDR3 covers 14 residues. The CDR3 DNA sequence: TGTGCCACCCTTCCGGGGGGCCGCACAGATACGCAGTATTTT. As protein: CATLPGGRTDTQYF.

The chain has TRBV18 and TRBJ2-7, with 7 bases lining up with TRBD1. Germline CDR1 and CDR2: KGHSH and LQKENI. This CDR3 comprises 16 residues. V lost 4 bases and J lost 0; bases outside the gene matches: 9. The CDR3 reads CASSQTYRGGSYEQYF. The CDR3 nucleotides read TGTGCCAGCTCACAAACCTACAGGGGCGGCTCCTACGAGCAGTACTTC.

The DNA of the CDR3 is TGTGCCAGCAGTTACCACCCGGGACAGGGGAGTAATGAGCAGTTCTTC. Its protein product is CASSYHPGQGSNEQFF. J is TRBJ2-1 and V is TRBV6-2 or TRBV6-3; 10 bases fit TRBD1. Germline CDR1 and CDR2: MNHEY and SVGEGT. V was clipped by 2 bases and J by 7 bases; unmatched bases: 8. CDR3 length: 16 amino acids.

The rearrangement joins TRBV7-9 to TRBJ2-1; TRBD2 matches 10 bases. Germline lookup yields CDR1 SEHNR and CDR2 FQNEAQ (reference sequence). The CDR3 totals 17 residues. J was trimmed by 2 bases and V by 6 bases; bases with no gene match: 10. The CDR3 loop is CASSQKREGRTYNEQFF. The CDR3 region has the DNA TGTGCCAGCAGTCAAAAGCGGGAGGGCCGCACCTACAATGAGCAGTTCTTC.

The count of this clone is one. The chain is built from TRBV6-5 and TRBJ1-4; TRBD1 matches 7 bases. The CDR3 spans 13 residues. Germline CDR1 MNHEY, CDR2 SVGAGI. V was pared by 8 bases and J by 4 bases, with 4 bases of the junction left unmatched. The CDR3, as DNA: TGTGCCAGCTCAGGGACAGTTAATGAAAAACTGTTTTTT. Translation gives CASSGTVNEKLFF.

The rearrangement links TRBV27 to TRBJ2-7; 7 nucleotides line up with TRBD1. CDR3 length equals 15 residues. Per germline, CDR1 MNHEY and CDR2 SMNVEV (reference sequence). J gave up 2 bases and V 3 bases, and 7 bases lay outside the gene matches. This chain's CDR3 is CASSFSTGQTYEQYF. The CDR3 region has the DNA TGTGCCAGCAGTTTTTCGACAGGGCAGACCTACGAGCAGTACTTC.

V gene TRBV15 combines with J gene TRBJ2-7; 10 bases are shared with TRBD2. V was clipped by 0 bases and J by 1 base; unmatched bases: 0. The length of the CDR3 is 15 residues. Germline V gives CDR1 LNHNV, CDR2 YYDKDF (reference sequence). The CDR3 region has the DNA TGTGCCACCAGCAGAGATAGCGGGAGGTCCTACGAGCAGTACTTC. This translates into CATSRDSGRSYEQYF.

This clone was picked up a small number of times. V and J are TRBV5-1 and TRBJ1-1, with TRBD1 matching over 10 bases. This CDR3 spans 15 amino acids. With V trimmed by 4 bases and J by 2 bases, 5 bases remained unmatched. CDR1 and CDR2 from the germline V gene are SGHRS and YFSETQ. Written as DNA, the CDR3 is TGCGCCAGCAGCAGGGGGACAGGGGCTAACACTGAAGCTTTCTTT. The encoded protein is CASSRGTGANTEAFF.

The J gene is TRBJ2-1, the V gene TRBV18; D might be TRBD1 (6 bases). Trimming took 3 bases from V and 4 from J, leaving 13 bases between them. Germline loops: CDR1 KGHSH, CDR2 LQKENI. The CDR3 is 15 residues long. The CDR3 DNA follows: TGTGCCAGCTCACCCTGGCAGGGGAGTTACAATGAGCAGTTCTTC. Translating gives CASSPWQGSYNEQFF.

The chain uses TRBV3-1 (or the pseudogene TRBV3-2) and TRBJ2-7; D gene ambiguous. The CDR3 consists of 14 residues. CDR1 is LGHDT, CDR2 YNNKEL, per germline (reference sequence). Trimming stripped 1 base from V and 1 base from J, with 8 bases between. CDR3 amino acids: CASSQGLASYEQYF. The CDR3 nucleotides read TGTGCCAGCAGCCAAGGACTGGCGTCCTACGAGCAGTACTTC.

The chain uses TRBV7-9 and TRBJ2-7, with a possible D match to TRBD2 (6 bases). Germline lookup yields CDR1 SEHNR and CDR2 FQNEAQ (reference sequence). The CDR3 is made up of 14 amino acids. V lost 3 bases, J lost 2 bases, and 11 bases lay in between. The CDR3 DNA sequence: TGTGCCAGCAGCTTTAGGAGGGGTGCCTACGAGCAGTACTTC. Translating gives CASSFRRGAYEQYF.

This clone has more than one count but fewer than ten. The chain recombines TRBV28 with TRBJ1-1; TRBD1 agrees at 11 bases. The CDR3 totals 14 residues. The trim removed 4 bases at V and 3 bases at J, leaving 1 base unmatched. The germline CDR1 and CDR2 sequences are MDHEN and SYDVKM. The CDR3 nucleotides read TGTGCCAGCAGTTGGACAGGGGGCTACACTGAAGCTTTCTTT. Amino acid sequence: CASSWTGGYTEAFF.

This clone appeared once. The chain employs TRBV24-1 and TRBJ1-2; the D gene is possibly TRBD1 (5 bases). This CDR3 has 19 residues. Germline-derived CDR1 and CDR2 are KGHDR and SFDVKD. Between the trimmed V and J ends, which lost 3 bases and 0 bases, there was a span of 22 bases. In DNA, the CDR3 is TGTGCCACCAGTGATGGCCGGACCGGGGGGAGTGAGGCTAACTATGGCTACACCTTC. Translated, it gives CATSDGRTGGSEANYGYTF.